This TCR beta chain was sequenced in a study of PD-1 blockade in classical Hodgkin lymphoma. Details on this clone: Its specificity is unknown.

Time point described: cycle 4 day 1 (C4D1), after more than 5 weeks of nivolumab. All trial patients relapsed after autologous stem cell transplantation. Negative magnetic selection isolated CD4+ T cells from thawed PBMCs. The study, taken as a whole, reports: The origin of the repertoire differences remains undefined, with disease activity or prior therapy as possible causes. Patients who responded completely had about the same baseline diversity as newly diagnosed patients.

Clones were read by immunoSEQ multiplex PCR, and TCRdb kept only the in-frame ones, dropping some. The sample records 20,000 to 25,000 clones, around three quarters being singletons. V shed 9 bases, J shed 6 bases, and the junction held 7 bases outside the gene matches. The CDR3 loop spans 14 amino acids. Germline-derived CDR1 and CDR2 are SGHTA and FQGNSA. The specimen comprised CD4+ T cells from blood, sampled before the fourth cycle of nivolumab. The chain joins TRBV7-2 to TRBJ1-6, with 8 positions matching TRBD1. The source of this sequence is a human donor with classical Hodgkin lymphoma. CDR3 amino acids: CASTHTGGNSPLHF. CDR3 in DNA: TGTGCCAGTACTCATACAGGGGGTAATTCACCCCTCCACTTT.